The 18 T cell receptor beta chains below come from one sample, sequenced in a study of blood T cell repertoires in COVID-19. Measured with immunoSEQ multiplex PCR; TCRdb has only the in-frame clones, and not every one. The table lists 150,000 or so clones, 70% to 80% of them singletons. Specimen: peripheral blood. The receptors were sampled from a woman aged 80 or over with active or convalescent COVID-19.

The chain uses TRBV2 and TRBJ1-1; D may be TRBD1 (6 bases). Germline values: CDR1 SNHLY, CDR2 FYNNEI. This CDR3 is 14 amino acids long. Trimming pared 6 bases from V and 5 bases from J, leaving 16 bases between. CDR3 amino acids: CASSATGRGTEAFF. DNA for the CDR3: TGTGCCAGCAGCGCAACAGGGCGGGGGACTGAAGCTTTCTTT.

The chain couples TRBV2 to TRBJ1-1, with 7 bases lining up with TRBD1. V was pared by 10 bases and J by 0 bases, with 11 bases of the junction left unmatched. This CDR3 spans 15 amino acids. Germline-derived CDR1 and CDR2 are SNHLY and FYNNEI. The CDR3 here is CATRGDRTLNTEAFF. The CDR3 DNA is TGTGCCACCCGAGGGGACAGAACTCTGAACACTGAAGCTTTCTTT.

This rearrangement joins TRBV18 to TRBJ1-6, with no clear D. V lost 4 bases, J lost 10 bases, and 11 bases lay in between. The CDR3 consists of 13 residues. Germline CDR1 KGHSH, CDR2 LQKENI. The CDR3 spells CASSQALESPLHF. CDR3 coding DNA: TGTGCCAGCTCACAGGCTTTGGAGTCACCCCTCCACTTT. The variable domain in full, with the rest retrieved from reference TRBV18 and TRBJ1-6, is NAGVMQNPRHLVRRRGQEARLRCSPMKGHSHVYWYRQLPEEGLKFMVYLQKENIIDESGMPKERFSAEFPKEGPSILRIQQVVRGDSAAYFCASSQALESPLHFGNGTRLTVT.

The J gene is TRBJ1-5, the V gene TRBV7-2, with D possibly TRBD1 on 6 matching bases. This CDR3 has 14 residues. Germline V gene sequence: CDR1 SGHTA, CDR2 FQGNSA. The ends were cut back, 1 base at V and 4 bases at J, with 8 bases in the middle. The CDR3 reads CASSLGTVNQPQHF. The CDR3, as DNA: TGTGCCAGCAGCTTAGGGACAGTTAATCAGCCCCAGCATTTT.

The chain links TRBV6-2 or TRBV6-3 to TRBJ1-1, with D uncertain. CDR3 size: 17 residues. Trimming pared 0 bases from V and 0 bases from J, leaving 14 bases between. CDR1 and CDR2 from the germline V gene are MNHEY and SVGEGT. The CDR3 sequence is CASSYSWQQLMNTEAFF. The CDR3 DNA sequence: TGTGCCAGCAGTTACTCGTGGCAACAGCTGATGAACACTGAAGCTTTCTTT.

The chain joins TRBV14 to TRBJ1-1; 7 bases are shared with TRBD1. This CDR3 is 14 amino acids long. CDR1 is SGHDN, CDR2 FVKESK, per germline. J gave up 5 bases and V 1 base, and 4 bases lay outside the gene matches. The CDR3 loop is CASSQVTGLTEAFF. The CDR3 nucleotides are TGTGCCAGCAGCCAAGTGACAGGGTTAACTGAAGCTTTCTTT.

The chain couples TRBV19 to TRBJ1-2, with TRBD1 matching 7 bases. The V and J ends lost 5 bases and 0 bases, in that order; junction bases with no gene match: 18. The CDR3 is 19 residues long. Germline assignment: CDR1 LNHDA and CDR2 SQIVND (reference sequence). The CDR3 protein is CASSRPNQNRGLTNYGYTF. CDR3 coding DNA: TGTGCCAGTAGTCGACCGAACCAAAACAGGGGACTTACTAACTATGGCTACACCTTC.

This clone has just a few counts. This chain links TRBV28 with TRBJ1-6; D unresolved. There are 12 residues in the CDR3. Germline V lookup: CDR1 MDHEN, CDR2 SYDVKM. Deletions cut 3 bases from V and 9 bases from J, with 6 bases between. CDR3 loop: CASSFLGSPLHF. The CDR3 nucleotides are TGTGCCAGCAGTTTCCTAGGTTCACCCCTCCACTTT.

The count of this clone is one. This chain links TRBV4-3 with TRBJ2-1; D is possibly TRBD2 (5 bases). Germline CDR1 is LGHNA and CDR2 is YSLEER. The CDR3 has 15 amino acids. Trimming took off 3 bases at V and 0 bases at J, with 9 bases between the two ends. CDR3 coding DNA: TGCGCCAGCAGCCATGTGGGGAGCTCCTACAATGAGCAGTTCTTC. This codes for CASSHVGSSYNEQFF.

This chain's CDR3 is CASSGTGPGPQHF. CDR3 DNA: TGTGCCAGCAGCGGGACAGGGCCAGGGCCCCAGCATTTT. The chain combines TRBV6-5 with TRBJ1-5; 9 bases map to TRBD1. The V gene end was trimmed by 6 bases and the J gene end by 9 bases; junction bases not matched to a gene: 6. Germline CDR1 is MNHEY and CDR2 is SVGAGI. CDR3 length: 13 amino acids.

This clone has only one observation. The chain carries TRBV7-8 and TRBJ1-2, with D possibly being TRBD1 (5 bases). V was clipped by 4 bases and J by 1 base, with 10 bases between them. Germline lookup yields CDR1 SGHVS and CDR2 FQNEAQ. The CDR3 extends over 14 amino acids. CDR3 DNA: TGTGCCAGCAGCTCTAAACAGGATAACTATGGCTACACCTTC. This translates into CASSSKQDNYGYTF.

The chain recombines TRBV24-1 with TRBJ2-1, with 9 bases that match TRBD2. Trimming removed 4 bases from V and 5 bases from J; junction bases left unmatched: 8. The CDR3 contains 16 residues. Germline CDR1 reads KGHDR; CDR2 reads SFDVKD. The CDR3 DNA reads TGTGCCACCAGTGACCCAGTAGCGGGGGCAAACAATGAGCAGTTCTTC. Amino acids: CATSDPVAGANNEQFF.

This sequence joins TRBV6-1 and TRBJ2-4; D ambiguous. Germline CDR1 is MNHNS and CDR2 is SASEGT. The ends were cut back, 3 bases at V and 2 bases at J, with 14 bases in the middle. The CDR3 runs 16 residues. CDR3 in amino acids: CASSEVGALSKNIQYF. The CDR3 bases are TGTGCCAGCAGTGAGGTGGGCGCCCTTTCCAAAAACATTCAGTACTTC.

The rearrangement uses TRBV6-5 and TRBJ1-1; D call uncertain. Trimming removed 2 bases from V and 3 bases from J, with 10 bases in between. The CDR3 is made up of 14 amino acids. Germline lookup yields CDR1 MNHEY and CDR2 SVGAGI. CDR3 region: CASSYSGIHTEAFF. The DNA of the CDR3 is TGTGCCAGCAGTTACAGCGGGATTCACACTGAAGCTTTCTTT.

In the case of this clone: Other DNA sequences in this sample translate to the same CDR3. V and J are TRBV28 and TRBJ1-1, with TRBD1 matching 7 bases. The CDR3 extends over 14 amino acids. V trimming: 5 bases; J trimming: 1 base; junction bases outside the gene matches: 4. Looked up from germline, CDR1 is MDHEN and CDR2 is SYDVKM. The CDR3: CASSPYRGNTEAFF. The CDR3 DNA sequence: TGTGCCAGCAGTCCGTACAGGGGGAACACTGAAGCTTTCTTT.

This clone was counted once. V and J are TRBV7-8 and TRBJ1-3, with D unclear. Trimming left V 2 bases short and J 1 base short, with 12 bases between. This CDR3 is 16 amino acids long. Germline-derived CDR1 and CDR2 are SGHVS and FQNEAQ. CDR3 in DNA: TGTGCCAGCAGCTTAAGGTCCGGGATTTCTGGAAACACCATATATTTT. This encodes CASSLRSGISGNTIYF.

V gene TRBV6-6 combines with J gene TRBJ1-5; D may be TRBD1 (6 bases). This CDR3 contains 16 residues. V lost 5 bases and J 5 bases, leaving 19 bases between the germline ends. Germline assignment: CDR1 MNHNY and CDR2 SVGAGI (reference sequence). The CDR3 DNA sequence: TGTGCCAGCAGTACGAACTTACGCAGGGGCCATCAGCCCCAGCATTTT. Protein product: CASSTNLRRGHQPQHF.

This chain links TRBV27 with TRBJ2-7, with D perhaps matching TRBD1 (5 bases). V dropped 6 bases and J dropped 4 bases, with 10 bases sitting between them. The CDR3 totals 12 residues. Per the germline V gene, CDR1 is MNHEY and CDR2 is SMNVEV (reference sequence). The CDR3 sequence: CASSPKGYEQYF. CDR3 nucleotide sequence: TGTGCCAGCAGCCCAAAGGGGTACGAGCAGTACTTC.